This entry is about one TCR beta chain. V dropped 11 bases and J dropped 0; count of bases not matched to a gene: 15. This CDR3 is 17 amino acids long. From germline, CDR1 is MDHEN and CDR2 SYDVKM. The sample originates from a study of cytomegalovirus exposure and HLA in healthy donors. Use of 60 Vbeta and 13 Jbeta primers characterized the PCR. This table comes from immunoSEQ multiplex PCR, and its TCRdb copy is limited to in-frame clones, with some not included. The sample comprises about 200,000 clones, roughly 87% of which are singletons, and 1% to 1.4% rests with the top ten. This receptor was identified in a boy under 10 years old in good health and CMV-seronegative. V usage is TRBV28 and J usage is TRBJ2-7; 11 nucleotides agree with TRBD1. Input material: PBMCs. The CDR3, as DNA: TGTGCCCACTCCGGGACAGGGGGTCCATCAACCTCCTACGAGCAGTACTTC. This encodes CAHSGTGGPSTSYEQYF.